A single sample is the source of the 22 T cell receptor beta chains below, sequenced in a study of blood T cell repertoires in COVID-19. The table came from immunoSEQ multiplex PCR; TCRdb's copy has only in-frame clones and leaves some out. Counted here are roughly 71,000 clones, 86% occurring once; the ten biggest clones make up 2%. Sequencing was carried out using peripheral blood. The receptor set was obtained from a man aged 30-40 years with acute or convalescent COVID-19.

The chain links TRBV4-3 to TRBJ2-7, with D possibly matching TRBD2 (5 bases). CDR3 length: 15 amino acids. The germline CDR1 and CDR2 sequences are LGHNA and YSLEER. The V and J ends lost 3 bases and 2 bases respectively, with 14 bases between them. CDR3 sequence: CASSQFGNAAYEQYF. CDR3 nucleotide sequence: TGCGCCAGCAGCCAGTTCGGGAATGCAGCCTACGAGCAGTACTTC.

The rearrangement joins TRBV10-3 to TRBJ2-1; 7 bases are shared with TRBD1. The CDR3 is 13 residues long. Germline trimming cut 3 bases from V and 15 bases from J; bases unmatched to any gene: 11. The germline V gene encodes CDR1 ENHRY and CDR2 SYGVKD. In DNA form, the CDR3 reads TGTGCCATCAGTGACTCGGACAGGTGGTTGGGGTTCTTC. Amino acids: CAISDSDRWLGFF.

The CDR3 DNA sequence: TGTGCCAGTAGTATCCGTTTCGAGGGATTGTTGAATCAGCCCCAGCATTTT. Amino acids: CASSIRFEGLLNQPQHF. The chain recombines TRBV19 with TRBJ1-5; the D is unclear. The CDR3 contains 17 residues. Germline CDR1 LNHDA, CDR2 SQIVND (reference sequence). The V gene lost 3 bases and the J gene lost 4 bases, with 19 bases spanning the gap.

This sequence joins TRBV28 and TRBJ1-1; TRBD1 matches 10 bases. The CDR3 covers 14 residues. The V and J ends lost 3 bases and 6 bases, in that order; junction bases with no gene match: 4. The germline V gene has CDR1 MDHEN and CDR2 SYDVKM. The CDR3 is CASSFSGQGAEAFF. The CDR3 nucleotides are TGTGCCAGCAGTTTTTCCGGACAGGGGGCTGAAGCTTTCTTT.

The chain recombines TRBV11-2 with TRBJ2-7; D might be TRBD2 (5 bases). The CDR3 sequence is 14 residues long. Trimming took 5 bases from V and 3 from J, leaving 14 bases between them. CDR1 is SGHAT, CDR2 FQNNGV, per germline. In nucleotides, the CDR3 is TGTGCCAGCAGCCTCGGGGTTAGGGTCTACGAGCAGTACTTC. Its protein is CASSLGVRVYEQYF.

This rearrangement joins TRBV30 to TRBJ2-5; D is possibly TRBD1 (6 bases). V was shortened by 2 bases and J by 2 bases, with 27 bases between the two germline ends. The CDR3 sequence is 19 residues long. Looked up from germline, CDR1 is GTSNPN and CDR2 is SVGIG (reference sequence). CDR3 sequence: CAWSLQGPGTTRKQETQYF. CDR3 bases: TGTGCCTGGAGTTTGCAGGGTCCCGGGACAACACGGAAACAAGAGACCCAGTACTTC. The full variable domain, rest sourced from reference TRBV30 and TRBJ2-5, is SQTIHQWPATLVQPVGSPLSLECTVEGTSNPNLYWYRQAAGRGLQLLFYSVGIGQISSEVPQNLSASRPQDRQFILSSKKLLLSDSGFYLCAWSLQGPGTTRKQETQYFGPGTRLLVL.

CDR3 sequence reads: CASSSRRQGWAFF. CDR3 DNA: TGTGCCAGCAGTTCCCGCCGACAGGGCTGGGCTTTCTTT. This chain connects TRBV28 to TRBJ1-1, with TRBD1 identical over 7 bases. This CDR3 region has 13 residues. CDR1 MDHEN and CDR2 SYDVKM come from the germline V gene. The V and J ends lost 4 bases and 11 bases, in that order; junction bases with no gene match: 10.

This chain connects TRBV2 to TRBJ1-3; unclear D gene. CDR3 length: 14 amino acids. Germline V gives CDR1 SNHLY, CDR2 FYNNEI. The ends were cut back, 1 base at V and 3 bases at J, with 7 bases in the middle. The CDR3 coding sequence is TGTGCCAGCAGTGAAGTAAGAGGTGGAAACACCATATATTTT. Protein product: CASSEVRGGNTIYF.

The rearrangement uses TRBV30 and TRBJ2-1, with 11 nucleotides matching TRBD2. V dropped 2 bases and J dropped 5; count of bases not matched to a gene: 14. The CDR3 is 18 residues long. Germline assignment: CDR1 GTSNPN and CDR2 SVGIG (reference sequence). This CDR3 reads CAWSTGSRLAGTNNEQFF. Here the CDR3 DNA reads TGTGCCTGGAGTACAGGGTCGAGACTAGCGGGGACCAACAATGAGCAGTTCTTC.

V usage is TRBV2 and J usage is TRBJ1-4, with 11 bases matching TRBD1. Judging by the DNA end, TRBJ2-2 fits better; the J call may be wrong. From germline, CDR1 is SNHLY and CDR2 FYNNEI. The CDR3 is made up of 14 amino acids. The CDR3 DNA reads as TGTGCCAGCAGGCCCGGGACAGGGGGAGTGGAGCTGTTTTTT. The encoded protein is CASRPGTGGVELFF.

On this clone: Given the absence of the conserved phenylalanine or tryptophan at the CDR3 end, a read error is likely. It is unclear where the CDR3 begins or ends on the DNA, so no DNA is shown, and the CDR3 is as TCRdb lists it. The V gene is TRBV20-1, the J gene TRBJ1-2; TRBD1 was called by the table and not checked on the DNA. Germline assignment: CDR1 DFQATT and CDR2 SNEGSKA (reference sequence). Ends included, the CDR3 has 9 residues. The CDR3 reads CSASWGPLY.

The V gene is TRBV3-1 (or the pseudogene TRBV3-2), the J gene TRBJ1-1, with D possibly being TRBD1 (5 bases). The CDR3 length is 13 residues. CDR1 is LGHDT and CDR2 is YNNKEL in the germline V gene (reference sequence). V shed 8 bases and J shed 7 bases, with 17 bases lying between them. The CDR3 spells CASLRREGDEAFF. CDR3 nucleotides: TGTGCCAGCCTACGGAGGGAAGGGGATGAAGCTTTCTTT.

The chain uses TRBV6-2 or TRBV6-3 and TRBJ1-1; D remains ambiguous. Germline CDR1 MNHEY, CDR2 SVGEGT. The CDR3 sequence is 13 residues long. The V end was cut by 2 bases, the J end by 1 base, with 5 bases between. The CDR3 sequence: CASSYAENTEAFF. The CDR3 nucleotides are TGTGCCAGCAGTTACGCGGAGAACACTGAAGCTTTCTTT.

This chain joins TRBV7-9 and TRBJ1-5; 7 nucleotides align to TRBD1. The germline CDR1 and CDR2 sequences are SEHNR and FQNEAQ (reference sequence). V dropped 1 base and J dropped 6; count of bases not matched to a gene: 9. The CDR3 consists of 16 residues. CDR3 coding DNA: TGTGCCAGCAGCTTAGGTTTCGGCAGGGGGGTTCAGCCCCAGCATTTT. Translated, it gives CASSLGFGRGVQPQHF.

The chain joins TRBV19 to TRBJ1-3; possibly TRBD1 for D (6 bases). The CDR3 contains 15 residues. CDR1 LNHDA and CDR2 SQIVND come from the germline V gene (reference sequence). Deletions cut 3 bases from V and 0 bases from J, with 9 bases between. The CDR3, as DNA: TGTGCCAGTAGTATTGGGGACAACTCTGGAAACACCATATATTTT. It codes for CASSIGDNSGNTIYF.

The chain's CDR3 is CASSPGPIFPEQFF. CDR3 coding DNA: TGTGCCAGCTCACCGGGGCCGATTTTCCCTGAGCAGTTCTTC. The chain has TRBV18 and TRBJ2-1; possible D gene TRBD1, 5 bases. Germline V CDR1 and CDR2: KGHSH, LQKENI. V dropped 3 bases and J dropped 9 bases, with 15 bases sitting between them. This CDR3 region has 14 residues.

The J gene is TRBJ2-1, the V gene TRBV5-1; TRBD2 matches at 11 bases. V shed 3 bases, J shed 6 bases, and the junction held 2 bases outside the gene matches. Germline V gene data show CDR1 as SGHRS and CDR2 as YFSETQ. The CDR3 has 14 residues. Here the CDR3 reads CASSSGTSGNEQFF. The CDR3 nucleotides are TGCGCCAGCAGCTCCGGGACTAGCGGCAATGAGCAGTTCTTC.

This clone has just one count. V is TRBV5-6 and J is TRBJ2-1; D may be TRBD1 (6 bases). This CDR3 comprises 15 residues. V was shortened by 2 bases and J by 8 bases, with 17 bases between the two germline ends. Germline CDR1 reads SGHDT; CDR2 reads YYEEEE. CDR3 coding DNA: TGTGCCAGCAGCTTTCCCGGGACACTCTCCCATGAGCAGTTCTTC. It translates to CASSFPGTLSHEQFF.

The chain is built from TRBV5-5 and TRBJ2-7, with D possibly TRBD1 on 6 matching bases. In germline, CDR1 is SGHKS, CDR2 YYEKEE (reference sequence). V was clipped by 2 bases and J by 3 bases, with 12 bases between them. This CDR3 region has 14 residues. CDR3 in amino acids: CASSLQGSSYEQYF. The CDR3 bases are TGTGCCAGCAGCTTACAGGGTTCGAGCTACGAGCAGTACTTC.

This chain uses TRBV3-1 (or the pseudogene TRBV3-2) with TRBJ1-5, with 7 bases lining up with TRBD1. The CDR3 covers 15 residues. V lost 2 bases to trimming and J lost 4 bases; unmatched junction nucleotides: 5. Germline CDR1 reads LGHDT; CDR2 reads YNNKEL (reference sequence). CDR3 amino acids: CASSQSTGANQPQHF. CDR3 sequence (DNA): TGTGCCAGCAGCCAATCAACAGGGGCGAATCAGCCCCAGCATTTT.

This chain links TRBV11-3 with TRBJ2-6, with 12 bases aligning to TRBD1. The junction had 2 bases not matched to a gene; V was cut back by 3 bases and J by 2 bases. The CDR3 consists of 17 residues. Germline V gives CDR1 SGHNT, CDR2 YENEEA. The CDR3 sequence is CASSFGTGGPGANVLTF. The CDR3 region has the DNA TGTGCCAGCAGCTTCGGGACAGGGGGCCCTGGGGCCAACGTCCTGACTTTC.

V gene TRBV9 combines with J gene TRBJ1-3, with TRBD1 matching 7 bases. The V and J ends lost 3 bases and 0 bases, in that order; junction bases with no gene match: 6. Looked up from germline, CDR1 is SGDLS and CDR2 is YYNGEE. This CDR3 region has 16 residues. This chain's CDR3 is CASSGGGQSSGNTIYF. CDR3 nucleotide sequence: TGTGCCAGCAGCGGAGGGGGACAGAGCTCTGGAAACACCATATATTTT.